This is a list of T cell receptor beta chains from one sample in a study of CD8 T cells in Susac syndrome. From the immunoSEQ multiplex PCR reads, TCRdb called clonotypes with MiXCR, one entry per CDR3 protein. The data hold about 150,000 distinct CDR3 sequences, with roughly 96% observed a single time. Input material: CD4+ T cells from PBMCs. The source is a human donor with Susac syndrome. CDR3s include the opening cysteine and the closing phenylalanine or tryptophan. Fields, in order: clone size, V gene, J gene, D gene, CDR3 protein, CDR3 DNA. The D gene is left open where the match is weak. Not every row has a clone size; where given, it reads once, few, many or a size class.

clone size: NA; V gene: TRBV29-1; J gene: TRBJ2-7; D gene: NA; CDR3 protein: CSVRFTQLDEQYF; CDR3 DNA: TGCAGCGTTAGGTTCACCCAGCTGGACGAGCAGTACTTC
clone size: once; V gene: TRBV29-1; J gene: TRBJ2-2; D gene: NA; CDR3 protein: CSARQSRDTGELFF; CDR3 DNA: TGCAGTGCCAGACAGAGCCGGGACACCGGGGAGCTGTTTTTT
clone size: NA; V gene: TRBV2; J gene: TRBJ1-2; D gene: TRBD1; CDR3 protein: CATSRGGSVVGGYTF; CDR3 DNA: TGTGCCACTTCCAGGGGGGGAAGTGTGGTTGGTGGCTACACCTTC
clone size: NA; V gene: TRBV12-3/TRBV12-4; J gene: TRBJ1-2; D gene: NA; CDR3 protein: CASSSQGSYGYTF; CDR3 DNA: TGTGCCAGCAGTTCACAGGGCAGCTATGGCTACACCTTC
clone size: NA; V gene: TRBV10-2; J gene: TRBJ2-4; D gene: NA; CDR3 protein: CASSESDGNIQYF; CDR3 DNA: TGCGCCAGCAGTGAGTCGGACGGAAACATTCAGTACTTC
clone size: NA; V gene: TRBV3-1; J gene: TRBJ2-1; D gene: TRBD1; CDR3 protein: CASSRTGTGYYNEQFF; CDR3 DNA: TGTGCCAGCAGCCGTACCGGGACAGGGTACTACAATGAGCAGTTCTTC
clone size: NA; V gene: TRBV3-1; J gene: TRBJ1-3; D gene: NA; CDR3 protein: CASGTGSSGNTIYF; CDR3 DNA: TGTGCCAGCGGTACAGGGAGCTCTGGAAACACCATATATTTT
clone size: NA; V gene: TRBV6-4; J gene: TRBJ1-2; D gene: NA; CDR3 protein: CASSDSPYGYTF; CDR3 DNA: TGTGCCAGCAGTGACTCGCCCTATGGCTACACCTTC
clone size: NA; V gene: TRBV11-2; J gene: TRBJ2-1; D gene: TRBD2; CDR3 protein: CASSLVYHGGSTRLGSYNEQFF; CDR3 DNA: TGTGCCAGCAGCTTAGTATACCACGGCGGGAGCACTAGACTAGGGTCCTACAATGAGCAGTTCTTC
clone size: NA; V gene: TRBV5-4; J gene: TRBJ2-1; D gene: NA; CDR3 protein: CASSPQGLSYNEQFF; CDR3 DNA: TGTGCCAGCAGCCCACAGGGTTTGTCCTACAATGAGCAGTTCTTC
clone size: NA; V gene: TRBV3-1; J gene: TRBJ1-1; D gene: NA; CDR3 protein: CASSQGPVGAEAFF; CDR3 DNA: TGTGCCAGCAGCCAAGGACCCGTCGGGGCTGAAGCTTTCTTT
clone size: NA; V gene: TRBV20-1; J gene: TRBJ2-1; D gene: NA; CDR3 protein: CSAIRSQNEQFF; CDR3 DNA: TGCAGTGCAATCAGGAGTCAGAATGAGCAGTTCTTC
clone size: NA; V gene: TRBV25-1; J gene: TRBJ1-4; D gene: NA; CDR3 protein: CASSVVEKLFF; CDR3 DNA: TGTGCCAGCAGCGTGGTGGAAAAACTGTTTTTT
clone size: few; V gene: TRBV18; J gene: TRBJ2-3; D gene: NA; CDR3 protein: CASSRAGTDTQYF; CDR3 DNA: TGTGCCAGCTCCCGAGCCGGCACAGATACGCAGTATTTT
clone size: NA; V gene: TRBV3-1; J gene: TRBJ2-2; D gene: NA; CDR3 protein: CASSSSLNTGELFF; CDR3 DNA: TGTGCCAGCAGTTCCTCTCTTAACACCGGGGAGCTGTTTTTT
clone size: NA; V gene: TRBV5-1; J gene: TRBJ2-7; D gene: TRBD1; CDR3 protein: CASSRNGQGSYEQYF; CDR3 DNA: TGCGCCAGCAGCAGAAATGGACAGGGAAGCTACGAGCAGTACTTC
clone size: once; V gene: TRBV6-6; J gene: TRBJ2-2; D gene: NA; CDR3 protein: CAIASGSGELFF; CDR3 DNA: TGTGCCATTGCAAGTGGGTCCGGGGAGCTGTTTTTT
clone size: NA; V gene: TRBV20-1; J gene: TRBJ2-2; D gene: NA; CDR3 protein: CSASRANTGELFF; CDR3 DNA: TGCAGTGCTAGCAGAGCGAACACCGGGGAGCTGTTTTTT
clone size: NA; V gene: TRBV7-9; J gene: TRBJ1-2; D gene: NA; CDR3 protein: CASSLGTPTADGYTF; CDR3 DNA: TGTGCCAGCAGCTTAGGAACGCCGACGGCTGATGGCTACACCTTC
clone size: NA; V gene: TRBV19; J gene: TRBJ1-2; D gene: NA; CDR3 protein: CASSPGRLTDGDYGYTF; CDR3 DNA: TGTGCCAGTAGCCCTGGACGTCTAACCGACGGGGACTATGGCTACACCTTC
clone size: NA; V gene: TRBV20-1; J gene: TRBJ2-1; D gene: NA; CDR3 protein: CSALSPTSSYNEQFF; CDR3 DNA: TGCAGTGCTTTATCGCCGACTAGCTCCTACAATGAGCAGTTCTTC
clone size: NA; V gene: TRBV19; J gene: TRBJ1-6; D gene: TRBD1; CDR3 protein: CASTFETGAGNSPLHF; CDR3 DNA: TGTGCCAGTACCTTCGAGACAGGGGCTGGGAATTCACCCCTCCACTTT
clone size: NA; V gene: TRBV6-2/TRBV6-3; J gene: TRBJ2-5; D gene: TRBD1; CDR3 protein: CASLTGMETQYF; CDR3 DNA: TGTGCCAGCCTGACAGGGATGGAGACCCAGTACTTC
clone size: NA; V gene: TRBV5-6; J gene: TRBJ1-5; D gene: NA; CDR3 protein: CASSLAGRQPQHF; CDR3 DNA: TGTGCCAGCAGCTTGGCAGGGAGACAGCCCCAGCATTTT
clone size: NA; V gene: TRBV25-1; J gene: TRBJ2-5; D gene: NA; CDR3 protein: CASSERWSVETQYF; CDR3 DNA: TGTGCCAGCAGTGAACGGTGGTCAGTAGAGACCCAGTACTTC
clone size: once; V gene: TRBV29-1; J gene: TRBJ1-1; D gene: NA; CDR3 protein: CSAGEKGTEAFF; CDR3 DNA: TGCAGCGCTGGGGAAAAAGGGACTGAAGCTTTCTTT
clone size: NA; V gene: TRBV29-1; J gene: TRBJ2-7; D gene: NA; CDR3 protein: CSVGARGTTYEQYF; CDR3 DNA: TGCAGCGTTGGAGCCAGAGGAACTACCTACGAGCAGTACTTC
clone size: NA; V gene: TRBV3-1; J gene: TRBJ2-7; D gene: TRBD2; CDR3 protein: CASSLSGGAWEQYF; CDR3 DNA: TGTGCCAGCAGCCTTAGCGGGGGGGCCTGGGAGCAGTACTTC
clone size: NA; V gene: TRBV3-1; J gene: TRBJ2-7; D gene: TRBD2; CDR3 protein: CASSRQPGTSGVEQYF; CDR3 DNA: TGTGCCAGCAGCCGTCAACCCGGGACTAGCGGTGTCGAGCAGTACTTC
clone size: once; V gene: TRBV15; J gene: TRBJ1-2; D gene: NA; CDR3 protein: CATSSANYGYTF; CDR3 DNA: TGTGCCACCAGCAGCGCTAACTATGGCTACACCTTC
clone size: NA; V gene: TRBV7-9; J gene: TRBJ1-6; D gene: NA; CDR3 protein: CASSLDYSPLHF; CDR3 DNA: TGTGCCAGCAGCTTAGATTATTCACCCCTCCACTTT
clone size: NA; V gene: TRBV12-3/TRBV12-4; J gene: TRBJ2-5; D gene: TRBD2; CDR3 protein: CASRETGGRMETQYF; CDR3 DNA: TGTGCCAGCAGAGAAACGGGGGGGCGAATGGAGACCCAGTACTTC
clone size: NA; V gene: TRBV16; J gene: TRBJ1-5; D gene: NA; CDR3 protein: CASSQGRGGQPQHF; CDR3 DNA: TGTGCCAGCAGCCAGGGCAGGGGAGGGCAGCCCCAGCATTTT
clone size: NA; V gene: TRBV25-1; J gene: TRBJ2-1; D gene: TRBD2; CDR3 protein: CASSESGGGYNEQFF; CDR3 DNA: TGTGCCAGCAGTGAATCTGGGGGGGGTTACAATGAGCAGTTCTTC
clone size: NA; V gene: TRBV7-2; J gene: TRBJ2-2; D gene: NA; CDR3 protein: CASSLSGTPNTGELFF; CDR3 DNA: TGTGCCAGCAGCTTGTCCGGGACCCCGAACACCGGGGAGCTGTTTTTT
clone size: NA; V gene: TRBV10-3; J gene: TRBJ2-3; D gene: NA; CDR3 protein: CAISESVGLTDTQYF; CDR3 DNA: TGTGCCATCAGTGAGTCGGTTGGCCTCACAGATACGCAGTATTTT
clone size: NA; V gene: TRBV27; J gene: TRBJ2-5; D gene: NA; CDR3 protein: CASSGRVQETQYF; CDR3 DNA: TGTGCCAGCAGTGGCAGGGTCCAAGAGACCCAGTACTTC
clone size: once; V gene: TRBV20-1; J gene: TRBJ1-2; D gene: NA; CDR3 protein: CSAPRGEDGYTF; CDR3 DNA: TGCAGTGCTCCTCGGGGGGAAGATGGCTACACCTTC
clone size: NA; V gene: TRBV27; J gene: TRBJ1-1; D gene: NA; CDR3 protein: CASALSFQVNTEAFF; CDR3 DNA: TGTGCCAGCGCCCTCAGCTTCCAGGTGAACACTGAAGCTTTCTTT
clone size: few; V gene: TRBV20-1; J gene: TRBJ2-5; D gene: NA; CDR3 protein: CSARVGGQETQYF; CDR3 DNA: TGCAGTGCTAGGGTAGGGGGACAAGAGACCCAGTACTTC
clone size: NA; V gene: TRBV18; J gene: TRBJ1-5; D gene: TRBD1; CDR3 protein: CASSRIQGNQPQHF; CDR3 DNA: TGTGCCAGCTCTCGTATACAGGGGAATCAGCCCCAGCATTTT
clone size: NA; V gene: TRBV3-1; J gene: TRBJ2-3; D gene: NA; CDR3 protein: CASSPGAAGSDTQYF; CDR3 DNA: TGTGCCAGCAGCCCAGGGGCAGCGGGATCAGATACGCAGTATTTT
clone size: NA; V gene: TRBV7-9; J gene: TRBJ2-6; D gene: NA; CDR3 protein: CAGAGASANVLTF; CDR3 DNA: TGTGCCGGGGCTGGGGCATCCGCCAACGTCCTGACTTTC
clone size: NA; V gene: TRBV3-1; J gene: TRBJ1-5; D gene: TRBD1; CDR3 protein: CASSQEGTGLSNQPQHF; CDR3 DNA: TGTGCCAGCAGCCAAGAAGGGACAGGGCTTAGCAATCAGCCCCAGCATTTT
clone size: NA; V gene: TRBV7-9; J gene: TRBJ2-5; D gene: NA; CDR3 protein: CASSAETGTQYF; CDR3 DNA: TGTGCCAGCAGCGCAGAGACGGGGACCCAGTACTTC
clone size: NA; V gene: TRBV20-1; J gene: TRBJ1-2; D gene: TRBD1; CDR3 protein: CSARNRDRDRDTF; CDR3 DNA: TGCAGTGCTAGAAACCGGGACAGGGATAGGGACACCTTC
clone size: NA; V gene: TRBV29-1; J gene: TRBJ2-3; D gene: NA; CDR3 protein: CSVDDYTDTQYF; CDR3 DNA: TGCAGCGTTGATGACTACACAGATACGCAGTATTTT
clone size: NA; V gene: TRBV18; J gene: TRBJ1-5; D gene: NA; CDR3 protein: CASSPAMDSTNQPQHF; CDR3 DNA: TGTGCCAGCTCACCCGCAATGGACAGCACCAATCAGCCCCAGCATTTT
clone size: NA; V gene: TRBV5-1; J gene: TRBJ1-6; D gene: TRBD1; CDR3 protein: CASSRDSQYNSPLHF; CDR3 DNA: TGCGCCAGCAGCCGGGACAGTCAATATAATTCACCCCTCCACTTT
clone size: NA; V gene: TRBV14; J gene: TRBJ2-5; D gene: NA; CDR3 protein: CASSRTAGPRETQYF; CDR3 DNA: TGTGCCAGCAGCCGGACGGCTGGGCCCCGAGAGACCCAGTACTTC
clone size: NA; V gene: TRBV6-5; J gene: TRBJ2-7; D gene: NA; CDR3 protein: CASSRGADEQYF; CDR3 DNA: TGTGCCAGCAGCAGGGGGGCGGACGAGCAGTACTTC